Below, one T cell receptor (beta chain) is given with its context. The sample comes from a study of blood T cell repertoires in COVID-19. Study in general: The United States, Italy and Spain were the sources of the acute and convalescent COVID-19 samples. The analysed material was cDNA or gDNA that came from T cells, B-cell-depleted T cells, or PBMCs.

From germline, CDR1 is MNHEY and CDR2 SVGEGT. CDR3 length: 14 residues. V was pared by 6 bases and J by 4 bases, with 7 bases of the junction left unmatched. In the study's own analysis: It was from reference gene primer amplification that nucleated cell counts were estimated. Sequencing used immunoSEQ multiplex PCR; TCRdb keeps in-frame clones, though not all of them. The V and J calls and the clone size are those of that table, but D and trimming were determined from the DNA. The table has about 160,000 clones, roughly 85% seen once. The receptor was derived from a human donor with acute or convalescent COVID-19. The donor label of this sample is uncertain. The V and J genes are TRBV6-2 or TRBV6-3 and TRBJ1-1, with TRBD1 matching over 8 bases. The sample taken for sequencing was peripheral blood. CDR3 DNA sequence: TGTGCCAGCAGGCCTAACAGGGGGATCACTGAAGCTTTCTTT. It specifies CASRPNRGITEAFF.